This entry lists 27 T cell receptor beta chains sequenced from one sample in a study of Tregs in tolerant kidney transplant recipients. The assay was immunoSEQ multiplex PCR, and TCRdb's table has in-frame clones only and misses some. The profile shows tens of thousands of clones, about 90% of them singletons. Sequencing used Tregs from blood. All receptors come from a human donor in good health.

V usage is TRBV15 and J usage is TRBJ1-4, with 10 bases matching TRBD1. This CDR3 has 16 amino acids. V lost 0 bases and J lost 7; bases outside the gene matches: 5. The germline V gene has CDR1 LNHNV and CDR2 YYDKDF (reference sequence). The CDR3 protein is CATSREDRGKGEKLFF. The CDR3 DNA is TGTGCCACCAGCAGAGAGGACAGGGGGAAAGGTGAAAAACTGTTTTTT.

The chain carries TRBV29-1 and TRBJ2-2, with D unclear. The germline V and J ends were trimmed by 7 bases and 5 bases, with 8 bases remaining between them. CDR3 length: 11 residues. Germline V gene lookup returns CDR1 SQVTM and CDR2 ANQGSEA. Written as DNA, the CDR3 is TGCAGCGCCCTAACTACCGGGGAGCTGTTTTTT. Amino acid sequence: CSALTTGELFF.

This clone was observed a few times. The J gene is TRBJ2-2, the V gene TRBV5-5; 11 nucleotides agree with TRBD2. With 4 bases clipped from V and 5 bases from J, the junction kept 10 bases outside the gene matches. The CDR3 has 17 amino acids. CDR1 is SGHKS and CDR2 is YYEKEE in the germline V gene (reference sequence). The CDR3 loop reads CASSRTLAGDVTGELFF. CDR3 DNA sequence: TGTGCCAGCAGCCGAACACTAGCGGGAGATGTTACCGGGGAGCTGTTTTTT.

The chain has TRBV10-2 and TRBJ1-4, with no clear D. The CDR3 contains 12 residues. The germline gives CDR1 WSHSY, CDR2 SAAADI. V was pared by 6 bases and J by 8 bases, with 10 bases between. The CDR3 nucleotides read TGCGCCAGCAGGGTTTTCGGGGAAAAACTGTTTTTT. It translates to CASRVFGEKLFF.

The chain carries TRBV6-5 and TRBJ2-1, with 10 positions matching TRBD1. The germline V gene has CDR1 MNHEY and CDR2 SVGAGI. This CDR3 spans 15 amino acids. Trimming took 4 bases from V and 8 from J; bases not matched to a gene: 8. The CDR3 DNA follows: TGTGCCAGCAGTTTCACCGGGACAGGGGCCCATGAGCAGTTCTTC. Protein: CASSFTGTGAHEQFF.

The chain couples TRBV6-1 to TRBJ1-1, with D possibly being TRBD1 (5 bases). The V and J ends lost 9 bases and 0 bases respectively, with 17 bases between them. This CDR3 has 15 residues. Germline values: CDR1 MNHNS, CDR2 SASEGT. The CDR3 region has the DNA TGTGCCAGTATGAAGGGGCAGATCATGAACACTGAAGCTTTCTTT. This sequence encodes CASMKGQIMNTEAFF.

The chain carries TRBV5-6 and TRBJ2-3; D not resolved. The CDR3 length is 13 residues. V lost 1 base, J lost 2 bases, and 5 bases lay in between. CDR1 is SGHDT and CDR2 is YYEEEE in the germline V gene. The CDR3 DNA reads TGTGCCAGCAGCTTGCCGGACACAGATACGCAGTATTTT. It specifies CASSLPDTDTQYF.

This clone was picked up a small number of times. The chain employs TRBV5-6 and TRBJ1-6, with no clear D. This CDR3 spans 11 amino acids. Germline loops: CDR1 SGHDT, CDR2 YYEEEE. Between the trimmed V and J ends, which lost 7 bases and 8 bases, there was a span of 7 bases. The CDR3 sequence: CASPRHSPLHF. The CDR3 nucleotides are TGTGCCAGCCCGCGGCATTCACCCCTCCACTTT.

This chain links TRBV19 with TRBJ2-3; a possible D gene is TRBD2 (6 bases). Germline V gene sequence: CDR1 LNHDA, CDR2 SQIVND (reference sequence). CDR3 length equals 13 residues. V was clipped by 4 bases and J by 8 bases, with 13 bases between them. In nucleotides, the CDR3 is TGTGCCAGTAGTACGACTGGGGGAGGTACGCAGTATTTT. This gives the protein CASSTTGGGTQYF.

V usage is TRBV5-1 and J usage is TRBJ2-7; 10 bases line up with TRBD1. CDR1 and CDR2 from the germline V gene are SGHRS and YFSETQ. The V segment lost 7 bases and the J segment 3 bases; nucleotides outside the gene matches: 4. The CDR3 has 13 residues. The CDR3 nucleotides read TGCGCCAGCGGGCGGGACAGGGGCTACGAGCAGTACTTC. This translates into CASGRDRGYEQYF.

This chain joins TRBV11-3 and TRBJ2-3; D might be TRBD2 (6 bases). V lost 5 bases and J 5 bases, leaving 20 bases between the germline ends. The CDR3 runs 16 residues. The germline V gene has CDR1 SGHNT and CDR2 YENEEA. The CDR3, as DNA: TGTGCCAGCAGCGTAGGAACCAGTACCGGGGGAGATACGCAGTATTTT. Translation gives CASSVGTSTGGDTQYF.

This clone appeared a single time. The chain combines TRBV10-2 with TRBJ1-1; 11 nucleotides agree with TRBD1. The CDR3 contains 15 residues. Looked up from germline, CDR1 is WSHSY and CDR2 is SAAADI. Losses at the gene ends were 4 bases for V and 1 base for J; bases not matched to a gene: 2. As DNA, the CDR3 is TGCGCCAGCAGTGGGGGACAGGGGGAGAACACTGAAGCTTTCTTT. The encoded protein is CASSGGQGENTEAFF.

The chain uses TRBV9 and TRBJ2-5, with D maybe TRBD2 (6 bases). Germline V gene lookup returns CDR1 SGDLS and CDR2 YYNGEE. Between the trimmed V and J ends, which lost 0 bases and 0 bases, there was a span of 15 bases. The length of the CDR3 is 17 residues. This CDR3 is CASSVAGTLLYQETQYF. CDR3 bases: TGTGCCAGCAGCGTAGCAGGGACTCTACTGTACCAAGAGACCCAGTACTTC.

V and J are TRBV18 and TRBJ2-7; TRBD1 agrees at 10 bases. Trimming cost V 2 bases and J 9 bases; bases outside gene matches: 16. The CDR3 covers 17 residues. Germline CDR1 and CDR2: KGHSH and LQKENI. The CDR3 here is CASSPRLVGGTGEGQYF. CDR3 DNA sequence: TGTGCCAGCTCACCAAGGCTGGTGGGAGGGACAGGGGAGGGGCAGTACTTC.

The chain recombines TRBV7-9 with TRBJ1-6, with 11 bases identical to TRBD1. The germline V gene encodes CDR1 SEHNR and CDR2 FQNEAQ (reference sequence). The J segment lost 5 bases and the V segment lost 5 bases, leaving 11 bases of the junction unmatched. CDR3 length: 18 residues. The CDR3 region is CASSPTWTGGANNSPLHF. The CDR3 nucleotides read TGTGCCAGCAGCCCCACCTGGACAGGGGGCGCAAATAATTCACCCCTCCACTTT.

The gene calls are TRBV7-3 and TRBJ2-1, with D tentatively TRBD2 (5 bases). CDR3 length: 16 amino acids. V dropped 3 bases and J dropped 0 bases, with 12 bases sitting between them. Germline values: CDR1 SGHTA, CDR2 FQGTGA. The CDR3 bases are TGTGCCAGCAGCTTTTTGGGAGCTAGCTCCTACAATGAGCAGTTCTTC. This gives the protein CASSFLGASSYNEQFF.

V gene TRBV5-1 combines with J gene TRBJ2-2, with 9 bases lining up with TRBD1. The V gene's germline CDR1 is SGHRS and CDR2 YFSETQ. Losses at the gene ends were 5 bases for V and 6 bases for J; bases not matched to a gene: 5. CDR3 size: 14 residues. CDR3 protein: CASRWDRAAGELFF. CDR3 nucleotides: TGCGCCAGCAGATGGGACAGGGCAGCCGGGGAGCTGTTTTTT. The variable domain in full, with the rest retrieved from reference TRBV5-1 and TRBJ2-2, is KAGVTQTPRYLIKTRGQQVTLSCSPISGHRSVSWYQQTPGQGLQFLFEYFSETQRNKGNFPGRFSGRQFSNSRSEMNVSTLELGDSALYLCASRWDRAAGELFFGEGSRLTVL.

The rearrangement links TRBV7-8 to TRBJ2-3, with D perhaps matching TRBD1 (6 bases). Germline V gives CDR1 SGHVS, CDR2 FQNEAQ. The CDR3 extends over 14 amino acids. V was shortened by 4 bases and J by 6 bases, with 14 bases between the two germline ends. The CDR3 sequence is CASSSYRAGDTQYF. The CDR3 DNA is TGTGCCAGCAGCTCCTACAGGGCCGGGGATACGCAGTATTTT. The variable domain in full, completed from reference TRBV7-8 and TRBJ2-3, reads GAGVSQSPRYKVAKRGQDVALRCDPISGHVSLFWYQQALGQGPEFLTYFQNEAQLDKSGLPSDRFFAERPEGSVSTLKIQRTQQEDSAVYLCASSSYRAGDTQYFGPGTRLTVL.

This chain joins TRBV11-2 and TRBJ2-3; TRBD2 might be the D (5 bases). Germline CDR1 and CDR2: SGHAT and FQNNGV. V was trimmed by 3 bases and J by 0 bases, leaving 10 bases between them. CDR3 length: 15 residues. As DNA, the CDR3 is TGTGCCAGCAGCTTCCGGGGTACTAGCACAGATACGCAGTATTTT. The encoded protein is CASSFRGTSTDTQYF.

This chain joins TRBV4-1 and TRBJ1-2; TRBD1 aligns across 7 bases. This CDR3 is 15 amino acids long. Germline V gives CDR1 MGHRA, CDR2 YSYEKL. Germline trimming cut 2 bases from V and 8 bases from J; bases unmatched to any gene: 11. The CDR3 here is CASSQRDSPWGGYTF. In DNA form, the CDR3 reads TGCGCCAGCAGCCAACGGGACAGCCCGTGGGGGGGCTACACCTTC.

The gene calls are TRBV5-4 and TRBJ1-5; D is unclear. The CDR3 is 13 amino acids. With 8 bases removed from V and 5 bases from J, the gap between germline ends came to 14 bases. CDR1 and CDR2 from the germline V gene are SGHNT and YYREEE (reference sequence). The CDR3, as DNA: TGTGCCAGTTCTGTTAGTTTGCATCAGCCCCAGCATTTT. The encoded protein is CASSVSLHQPQHF.

The V call is TRBV19, the J call TRBJ1-2, with D perhaps matching TRBD1 (6 bases). Germline V CDR1 and CDR2: LNHDA, SQIVND (reference sequence). The CDR3 totals 14 residues. V lost 3 bases, J lost 7 bases, and 15 bases lay in between. The CDR3 DNA reads as TGTGCCAGTAGTATTTCGGGGGGCTTGATTGGCTACACCTTC. Its protein product is CASSISGGLIGYTF.

The genes are TRBV29-1 and TRBJ2-1; D may be TRBD1 (7 bases). The germline V gene has CDR1 SQVTM and CDR2 ANQGSEA. Between the trimmed V and J ends, which lost 5 bases and 4 bases, there was a span of 12 bases. The CDR3 is 13 residues long. CDR3 region: CSVPGGSYNEQFF. CDR3 DNA sequence: TGCAGCGTTCCAGGGGGGTCATACAATGAGCAGTTCTTC.

The CDR3 here is CASSLTFRVYEQYF. The CDR3 DNA follows: TGTGCCAGTAGCCTCACCTTCCGGGTATACGAGCAGTACTTC. This chain links TRBV19 with TRBJ2-7; D call uncertain. The germline gives CDR1 LNHDA, CDR2 SQIVND (reference sequence). The CDR3 consists of 14 residues. Trimming cost V 6 bases and J 4 bases, with 16 bases left between them.

V usage is TRBV19 and J usage is TRBJ1-5; D call uncertain. There are 16 residues in the CDR3. V lost 0 bases, J lost 0 bases, and 9 bases lay in between. From germline, CDR1 is LNHDA and CDR2 SQIVND (reference sequence). The CDR3 nucleotides are TGTGCCAGTAGTATAGATAGAGAATATAGCAATCAGCCCCAGCATTTT. The encoded protein is CASSIDREYSNQPQHF.

The chain is built from TRBV2 and TRBJ2-1; D is undetermined. V shed 10 bases and J shed 3 bases, with 13 bases lying between them. The CDR3 has 13 residues. CDR1 is SNHLY, CDR2 FYNNEI, per germline. Written as DNA, the CDR3 is TGTGCCACCCAGGTCACCCTCTACAATGAGCAGTTCTTC. It is translated as CATQVTLYNEQFF.

The chain has TRBV2 and TRBJ2-1; 10 bases line up with TRBD2. Per the germline V gene, CDR1 is SNHLY and CDR2 is FYNNEI. This CDR3 contains 17 residues. Losses at the gene ends were 6 bases for V and 4 bases for J; bases not matched to a gene: 12. In DNA form, the CDR3 reads TGTGCCAGCAGGGGCGGAATCACTAGCGGGAATTACAATGAGCAGTTCTTC. Protein product: CASRGGITSGNYNEQFF.